This TCR beta chain derives from a study of blood T cell repertoires in COVID-19. The repertoire was sequenced with immunoSEQ multiplex PCR; TCRdb's copy has only in-frame clones and lacks some. The table records roughly 100,000 clones, just under 85% of them present only once. The material sequenced was peripheral blood. The receptor comes from a woman older than 75 with active or convalescent COVID-19.

The CDR3 DNA follows: TGTGCCAGCAGCTCCGGACAGGCGAGCTCCTATAATTCACCCCTCCACTTT. It codes for CASSSGQASSYNSPLHF. J is TRBJ1-6 and V is TRBV7-2, with 7 nucleotides matching TRBD1. The CDR3 totals 17 residues. Germline CDR1 reads SGHTA; CDR2 reads FQGNSA. Unmatched junction bases numbered 6, after V lost 4 bases and J lost 0 bases.